Below, 25 T cell receptor beta chains from the same sample are listed, as sequenced in a study of T cells after posttransplantation cyclophosphamide. Libraries were prepared by immunoSEQ multiplex PCR; TCRdb keeps only in-frame clonotypes and omits some of them. The sample has 15,000 to 20,000 clones, roughly 80% seen once. Control samples came 1 year after myeloablative marrow transplants with methotrexate plus calcineurin inhibitor. The sample was PBMCs, taken approximately 64 weeks after allogeneic stem cell transplant with calcineurin inhibitor and methotrexate. Receptor source: a male patient in his thirties who received an allogeneic stem cell transplant from an unrelated donor, was CMV-positive, and had acute and chronic GVHD. Some T cells may originate from the graft donor.

The chain couples TRBV27 to TRBJ2-2; 10 nucleotides align to TRBD2. Germline V lookup: CDR1 MNHEY, CDR2 SMNVEV (reference sequence). The CDR3 loop spans 17 amino acids. V trimming: 6 bases; J trimming: 4 bases; junction bases outside the gene matches: 11. The CDR3, as DNA: TGTGCCAGCAGACCTGCAGTAGCGGGAGGTGTCACCGGGGAGCTGTTTTTT. Its protein product is CASRPAVAGGVTGELFF.

This sequence joins TRBV7-2 and TRBJ2-7, with a weak D call TRBD1 (5 bases). The V and J ends lost 8 bases and 2 bases respectively, with 16 bases between them. The V gene's germline CDR1 is SGHTA and CDR2 FQGNSA. The CDR3 covers 14 residues. CDR3 sequence: CASCSDDRPYEQYF. The CDR3 DNA sequence: TGTGCCAGCTGCTCGGATGACAGACCCTACGAGCAGTACTTC.

This sequence joins TRBV7-2 and TRBJ1-1; D gene ambiguous. From germline, CDR1 is SGHTA and CDR2 FQGNSA. The CDR3 runs to 13 residues. V shed 2 bases and J shed 0 bases, with 4 bases lying between them. CDR3 sequence reads: CASSLQVNTEAFF. DNA for the CDR3: TGTGCCAGCAGCTTACAGGTGAACACTGAAGCTTTCTTT. Together with reference TRBV7-2 and TRBJ1-1, the CDR3 gives the full variable domain: GAGVSQSPSNKVTEKGKDVELRCDPISGHTALYWYRQSLGQGLEFLIYFQGNSAPDKSGLPSDRFSAERTGGSVSTLTIQRTQQEDSAVYLCASSLQVNTEAFFGQGTRLTVV.

This sequence joins TRBV6-1 and TRBJ1-1, with TRBD1 matching over 7 bases. The CDR3 spans 15 residues. With V trimmed by 0 bases and J by 1 base, 2 bases remained unmatched. In germline, CDR1 is MNHNS, CDR2 SASEGT. The CDR3, as DNA: TGTGCCAGCAGTGAAGCGTACAGGGGGAACACTGAAGCTTTCTTT. Translated: CASSEAYRGNTEAFF.

This clone was observed a few times. The V and J genes are TRBV28 and TRBJ1-5; D is unresolved. Between the trimmed V and J ends, which lost 6 bases and 3 bases, there was a span of 6 bases. The germline gives CDR1 MDHEN, CDR2 SYDVKM. CDR3 length: 12 amino acids. The CDR3 sequence is CASSWANQPQHF. As DNA, the CDR3 is TGTGCCAGCAGCTGGGCCAATCAGCCCCAGCATTTT.

The chain links TRBV5-5 to TRBJ2-3; tentatively, D is TRBD2 (6 bases). Germline V gene sequence: CDR1 SGHKS, CDR2 YYEKEE (reference sequence). This CDR3 region has 15 residues. Trimming took 5 bases from V and 2 from J, leaving 15 bases between them. CDR3 sequence (DNA): TGTGCCAGCAGTCTTAGGCTGCGGGACACAGATACGCAGTATTTT. Its translation is CASSLRLRDTDTQYF.

This chain links TRBV4-1 with TRBJ1-2; possible D gene TRBD1, 6 bases. Trimming shortened V by 0 bases and J by 4 bases, and 18 bases separated the two germline ends. The CDR3 sequence is 17 residues long. The germline V gene encodes CDR1 MGHRA and CDR2 YSYEKL. CDR3 residues: CASSQDPATGSSYGYTF. The CDR3 DNA reads TGCGCCAGCAGCCAAGATCCCGCGACAGGCTCAAGCTATGGCTACACCTTC.

The rearrangement joins TRBV7-9 to TRBJ1-2; TRBD1 is a possible D gene (6 bases). Germline assignment: CDR1 SEHNR and CDR2 FQNEAQ (reference sequence). This CDR3 contains 15 residues. Deletions cut 0 bases from V and 7 bases from J, with 15 bases between. CDR3 DNA: TGTGCCAGCAGCTTAGCTTGGCTGGGGGCGAGTGGCTACACCTTC. Translated: CASSLAWLGASGYTF.

This sequence joins TRBV30 and TRBJ2-2; TRBD2 matches 11 bases. Trimming at V came to 5 bases and at J to 4 bases, leaving 6 bases not matched to a gene. The CDR3 covers 15 residues. Germline CDR1 and CDR2: GTSNPN and SVGIG (reference sequence). The CDR3 region has the DNA TGTGCCTGGGAATCGGGACTAGCGGTCACCGGGGAGCTGTTTTTT. It translates to CAWESGLAVTGELFF.

The CDR3 DNA is TGTGCCAGCAGCTTGAGAGTGGGGCGGGGGGGGAACCAAGAGACCCAGTACTTC. Amino acids: CASSLRVGRGGNQETQYF. The gene calls are TRBV7-8 and TRBJ2-5, with 9 bases lining up with TRBD2. CDR3 length: 18 residues. Germline lookup yields CDR1 SGHVS and CDR2 FQNEAQ. V lost 3 bases, J lost 0 bases, and 11 bases stayed unmatched.

CDR3 region: CAWSDYSGRAGETQYF. The CDR3 nucleotides are TGTGCCTGGAGTGACTATAGCGGGAGGGCAGGAGAGACCCAGTACTTC. The chain has TRBV30 and TRBJ2-5; 11 positions match TRBD2. Germline CDR1 GTSNPN, CDR2 SVGIG (reference sequence). The J segment lost 4 bases and the V segment lost 1 base, leaving 8 bases of the junction unmatched. CDR3 length: 16 amino acids.

This clone was seen more than once but under ten times. This chain links TRBV7-8 with TRBJ1-2; possibly TRBD1 for D (5 bases). Germline V gives CDR1 SGHVS, CDR2 FQNEAQ. Deletions cut 5 bases from V and 6 bases from J, with 19 bases between. CDR3 size: 15 residues. The CDR3 coding sequence is TGTGCCAGCAGCCCTAGTTTGCGGGACCTCCATGGCTACACCTTC. This gives the protein CASSPSLRDLHGYTF.

The V call is TRBV7-8, the J call TRBJ2-1; 8 bases fit TRBD2. This CDR3 is 15 amino acids long. Germline V gene data show CDR1 as SGHVS and CDR2 as FQNEAQ. V trimming: 5 bases; J trimming: 4 bases; junction bases outside the gene matches: 7. The CDR3 reads CASSERETPYNEQFF. In DNA form, the CDR3 reads TGTGCCAGCAGCGAGCGGGAGACCCCGTACAATGAGCAGTTCTTC.

The chain employs TRBV4-1 and TRBJ2-3; D possibly corresponds to TRBD2 (6 bases). CDR3 size: 13 residues. The V gene's germline CDR1 is MGHRA and CDR2 YSYEKL. V was shortened by 2 bases and J by 6 bases, with 9 bases between the two germline ends. The CDR3 here is CASSQSSEDTQYF. In DNA, the CDR3 is TGCGCCAGCAGCCAATCTAGCGAGGATACGCAGTATTTT.

The rearrangement joins TRBV5-4 to TRBJ2-5; 7 bases fit TRBD2. The J call is in doubt because the DNA end fits TRBJ2-7 better. Per germline, CDR1 SGHNT and CDR2 YYREEE (reference sequence). CDR3 length: 14 residues. The CDR3 bases are TGTGCCAGCAGCCCCGGGAGGACCTCCTACGAGCAGTACTTC. It is translated as CASSPGRTSYEQYF.

The chain uses TRBV15 and TRBJ2-5; TRBD2 is a possible D gene (6 bases). The end of the DNA fits TRBJ2-7 better, so the J call may be wrong. The CDR3 contains 16 residues. CDR1 LNHNV and CDR2 YYDKDF come from the germline V gene (reference sequence). The CDR3 is CATSNRRRDSSYEQYF. The CDR3 nucleotides are TGTGCCACCAGCAACCGGAGGCGGGACTCATCCTACGAGCAGTACTTC.

This clone appeared once. V usage is TRBV27 and J usage is TRBJ2-3; 8 bases map to TRBD2. The CDR3 runs 16 residues. V lost 5 bases, J lost 1 base, and 8 bases stayed unmatched. Germline values: CDR1 MNHEY, CDR2 SMNVEV (reference sequence). The DNA of the CDR3 is TGTGCCAGCAGTCCTATCGGGAGGGATGGCACAGATACGCAGTATTTT. Its translation is CASSPIGRDGTDTQYF.

The V and J genes are TRBV28 and TRBJ1-4, with a weak D call TRBD1 (5 bases). V dropped 6 bases and J dropped 3 bases, with 11 bases sitting between them. The CDR3 runs to 14 residues. Germline lookup yields CDR1 MDHEN and CDR2 SYDVKM. CDR3 sequence reads: CASREGVPNEKLFF. CDR3 DNA: TGTGCCAGCAGGGAAGGGGTGCCTAATGAAAAACTGTTTTTT.

There are a few counts of this clone. The gene calls are TRBV7-3 and TRBJ1-4; the match to TRBD1 covers 9 bases. The V segment lost 6 bases and the J segment 8 bases; nucleotides outside the gene matches: 7. Germline CDR1 and CDR2: SGHTA and FQGTGA. The CDR3 spans 14 residues. CDR3 DNA: TGTGCCAGCAGTCCGACAGGGGGGAAGGAAAAACTGTTTTTT. As protein: CASSPTGGKEKLFF. Full variable domain (remainder filled in from reference TRBV7-3 and TRBJ1-4): GAGVSQTPSNKVTEKGKYVELRCDPISGHTALYWYRQSLGQGPEFLIYFQGTGAADDSGLPNDRFFAVRPEGSVSTLKIQRTERGDSAVYLCASSPTGGKEKLFFGSGTQLSVL.

The V call is TRBV27, the J call TRBJ2-3, with 7 nucleotides matching TRBD1. Germline V gene lookup returns CDR1 MNHEY and CDR2 SMNVEV (reference sequence). There are 15 residues in the CDR3. J was trimmed by 2 bases and V by 2 bases; bases with no gene match: 4. CDR3 in amino acids: CASSLRDSFTDTQYF. CDR3 bases: TGTGCCAGCAGTTTACGGGACAGCTTCACAGATACGCAGTATTTT.

CDR3 loop: CASTPSLSGGATYNEQFF. The CDR3 DNA follows: TGCGCCAGCACCCCTTCTCTTAGCGGGGGGGCCACCTACAATGAGCAGTTCTTC. The genes are TRBV5-1 and TRBJ2-1, with 11 bases fitting TRBD2. V lost 6 bases and J lost 2; bases outside the gene matches: 13. Germline assignment: CDR1 SGHRS and CDR2 YFSETQ. This CDR3 is built from 18 residues.

The rearrangement uses TRBV19 and TRBJ2-3; 8 bases align to TRBD1. Germline V gene lookup returns CDR1 LNHDA and CDR2 SQIVND (reference sequence). J lost 1 base, V lost 6 bases, and 3 bases had no gene match. The CDR3 runs 14 residues. The CDR3 DNA reads TGTGCCAGTAGCGAGACAGGGGGCACAGATACGCAGTATTTT. Translation gives CASSETGGTDTQYF.

The chain carries TRBV5-4 and TRBJ1-2; TRBD1 might be the D (6 bases). Looked up from germline, CDR1 is SGHNT and CDR2 is YYREEE (reference sequence). The CDR3 extends over 13 amino acids. The ends were cut back, 5 bases at V and 8 bases at J, with 16 bases in the middle. CDR3 coding DNA: TGTGCCAGCAGTATACAGGGCCCCGGGGGCTACACCTTC. Protein product: CASSIQGPGGYTF.

The chain links TRBV5-1 to TRBJ2-1; 12 nucleotides match TRBD2. Germline loops: CDR1 SGHRS, CDR2 YFSETQ. With 0 bases clipped from V and 8 bases from J, the junction kept 6 bases outside the gene matches. The CDR3 is 16 amino acids. The DNA for the CDR3 is TGCGCCAGCAGCTTGGCTAGCGGGGGGGCCTGGGATGAGCAGTTCTTC. Translation: CASSLASGGAWDEQFF.

This clone was observed once. The V call is TRBV6-5, the J call TRBJ2-5, with D possibly matching TRBD1 (7 bases). The DNA matches TRBJ2-7 better at its end, which makes the J call doubtful. This CDR3 is 12 amino acids long. Germline CDR1 reads MNHEY; CDR2 reads SVGAGI. CDR3 sequence: CASKNRGGEQYF. In nucleotides, the CDR3 is TGTGCCAGCAAAAACAGGGGAGGCGAGCAGTACTTC.